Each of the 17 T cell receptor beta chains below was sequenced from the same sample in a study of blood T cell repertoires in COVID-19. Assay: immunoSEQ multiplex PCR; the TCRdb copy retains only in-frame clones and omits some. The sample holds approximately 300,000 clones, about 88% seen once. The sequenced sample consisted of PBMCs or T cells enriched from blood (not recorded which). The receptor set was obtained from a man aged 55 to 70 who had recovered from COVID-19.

The CDR3 is CASSSQGRPGTQYF. CDR3 sequence (DNA): TGTGCCAGCAGCTCCCAGGGCCGGCCCGGGACCCAGTACTTC. The chain uses TRBV7-2 and TRBJ2-5; a possible D gene is TRBD1 (5 bases). CDR3 length equals 14 residues. CDR1 is SGHTA, CDR2 FQGNSA, per germline. Deletions cut 4 bases from V and 7 bases from J, with 16 bases between.

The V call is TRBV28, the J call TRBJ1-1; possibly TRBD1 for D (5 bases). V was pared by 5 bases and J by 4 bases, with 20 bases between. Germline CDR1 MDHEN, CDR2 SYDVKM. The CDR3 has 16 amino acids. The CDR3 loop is CASSPGGYGGGTEAFF. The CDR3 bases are TGTGCCAGCAGTCCGGGGGGATACGGAGGTGGCACTGAAGCTTTCTTT. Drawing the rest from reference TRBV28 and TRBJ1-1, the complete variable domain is DVKVTQSSRYLVKRTGEKVFLECVQDMDHENMFWYRQDPGLGLRLIYFSYDVKMKEKGDIPEGYSVSREKKERFSLILESASTNQTSMYLCASSPGGYGGGTEAFFGQGTRLTVV.

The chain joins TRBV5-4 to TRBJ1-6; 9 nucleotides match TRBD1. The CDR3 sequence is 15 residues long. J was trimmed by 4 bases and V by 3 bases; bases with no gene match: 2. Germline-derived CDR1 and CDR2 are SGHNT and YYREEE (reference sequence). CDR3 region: CASSSGTGYNSPLHF. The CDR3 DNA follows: TGTGCCAGCAGCTCCGGGACAGGGTATAATTCACCCCTCCACTTT.

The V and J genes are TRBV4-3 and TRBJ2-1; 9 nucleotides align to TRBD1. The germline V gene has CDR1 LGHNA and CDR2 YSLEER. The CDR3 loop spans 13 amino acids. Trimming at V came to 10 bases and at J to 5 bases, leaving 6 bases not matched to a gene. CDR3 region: CATGTGYHNEQFF. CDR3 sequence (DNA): TGCGCCACCGGGACAGGGTATCACAATGAGCAGTTCTTC.

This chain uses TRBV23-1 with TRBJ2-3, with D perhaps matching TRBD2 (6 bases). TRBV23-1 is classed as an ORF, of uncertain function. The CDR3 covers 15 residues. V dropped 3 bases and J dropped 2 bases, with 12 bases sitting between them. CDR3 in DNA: TGCGCCAGCAGTCAGGAGGGAAACAACACAGATACGCAGTATTTT. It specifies CASSQEGNNTDTQYF.

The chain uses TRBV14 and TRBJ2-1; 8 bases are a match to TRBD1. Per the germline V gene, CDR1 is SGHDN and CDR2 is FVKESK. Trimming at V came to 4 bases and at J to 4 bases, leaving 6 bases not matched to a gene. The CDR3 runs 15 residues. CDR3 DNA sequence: TGTGCCAGCAGCCTACCAGGGGGCTTTTACAATGAGCAGTTCTTC. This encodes CASSLPGGFYNEQFF.

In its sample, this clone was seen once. The CDR3 loop reads CATSDLPKVNRGGKEQYF. The CDR3 DNA reads TGTGCCACCAGTGATTTACCCAAGGTTAATAGGGGGGGCAAGGAGCAGTACTTC. J is TRBJ2-7 and V is TRBV24-1; tentatively, D is TRBD2 (7 bases). From germline, CDR1 is KGHDR and CDR2 SFDVKD. CDR3 length: 18 residues. The ends were cut back, 1 base at V and 7 bases at J, with 25 bases in the middle.

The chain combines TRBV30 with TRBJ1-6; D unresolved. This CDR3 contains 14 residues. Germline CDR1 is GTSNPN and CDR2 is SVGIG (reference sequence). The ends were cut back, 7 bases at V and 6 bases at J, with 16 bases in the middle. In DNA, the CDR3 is TGTGCCTCGGGCCATTGGGAGGGTAATTCACCCCTCCACTTT. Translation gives CASGHWEGNSPLHF.

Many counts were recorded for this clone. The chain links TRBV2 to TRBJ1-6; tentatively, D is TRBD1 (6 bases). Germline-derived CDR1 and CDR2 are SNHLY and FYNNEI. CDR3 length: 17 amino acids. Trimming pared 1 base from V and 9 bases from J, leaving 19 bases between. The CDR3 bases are TGTGCCAGCAGTGAAGATGAGATTGGCAGGGGCGGTTCACCCCTCCACTTT. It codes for CASSEDEIGRGGSPLHF.

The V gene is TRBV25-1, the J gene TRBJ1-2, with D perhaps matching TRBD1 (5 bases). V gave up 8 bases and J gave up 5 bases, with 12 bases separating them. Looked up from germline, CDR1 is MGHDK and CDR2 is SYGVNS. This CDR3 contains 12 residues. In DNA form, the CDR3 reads TGTGCCAGCGAGGGACTAGATTATGGCTACACCTTC. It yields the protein CASEGLDYGYTF.

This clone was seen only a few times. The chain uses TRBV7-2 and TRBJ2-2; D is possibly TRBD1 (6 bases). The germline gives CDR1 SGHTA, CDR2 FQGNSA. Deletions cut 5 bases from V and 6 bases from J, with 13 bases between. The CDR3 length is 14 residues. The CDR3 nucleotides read TGTGCCAGCAGCCCACTGACAGGCCCCGGGGAGCTGTTTTTT. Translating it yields CASSPLTGPGELFF.

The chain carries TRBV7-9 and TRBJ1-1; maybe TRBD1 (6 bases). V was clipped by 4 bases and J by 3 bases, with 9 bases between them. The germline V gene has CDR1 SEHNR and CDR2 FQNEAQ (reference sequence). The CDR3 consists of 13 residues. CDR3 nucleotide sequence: TGTGCCAGCAGCTCTCCAGGGGACACTGAAGCTTTCTTT. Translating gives CASSSPGDTEAFF.

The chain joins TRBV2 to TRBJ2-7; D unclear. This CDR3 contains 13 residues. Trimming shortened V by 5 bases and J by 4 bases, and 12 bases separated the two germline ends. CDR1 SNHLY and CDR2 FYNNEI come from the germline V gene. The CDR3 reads CASSPGPTYEQYF. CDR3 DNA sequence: TGTGCCAGCAGTCCTGGCCCGACTTACGAGCAGTACTTC. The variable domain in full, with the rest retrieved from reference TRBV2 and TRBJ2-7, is EPEVTQTPSHQVTQMGQEVILRCVPISNHLYFYWYRQILGQKVEFLVSFYNNEISEKSEIFDDQFSVERPDGSNFTLKIRSTKLEDSAMYFCASSPGPTYEQYFGPGTRLTVT.

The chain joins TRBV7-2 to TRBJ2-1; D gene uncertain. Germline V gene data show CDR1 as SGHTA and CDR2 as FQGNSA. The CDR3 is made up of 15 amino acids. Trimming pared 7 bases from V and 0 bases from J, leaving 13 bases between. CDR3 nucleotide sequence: TGTGCCAGCATCTTGGCGGTTAGCTCCTACAATGAGCAGTTCTTC. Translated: CASILAVSSYNEQFF.

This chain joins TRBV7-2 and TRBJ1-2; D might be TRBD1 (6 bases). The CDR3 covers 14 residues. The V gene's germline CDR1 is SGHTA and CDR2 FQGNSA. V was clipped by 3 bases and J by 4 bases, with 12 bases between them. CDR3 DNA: TGTGCCAGCAGCTTCTCCAGGGGTGGCTATGGCTACACCTTC. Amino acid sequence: CASSFSRGGYGYTF.

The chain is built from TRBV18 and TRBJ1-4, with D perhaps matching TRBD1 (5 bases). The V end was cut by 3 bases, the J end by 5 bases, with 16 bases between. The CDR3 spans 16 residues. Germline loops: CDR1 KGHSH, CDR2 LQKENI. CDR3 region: CASSPPGWRENEKLFF. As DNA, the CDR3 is TGTGCCAGCTCACCGCCAGGGTGGCGGGAGAATGAAAAACTGTTTTTT. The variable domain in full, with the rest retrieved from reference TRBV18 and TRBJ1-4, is NAGVMQNPRHLVRRRGQEARLRCSPMKGHSHVYWYRQLPEEGLKFMVYLQKENIIDESGMPKERFSAEFPKEGPSILRIQQVVRGDSAAYFCASSPPGWRENEKLFFGSGTQLSVL.

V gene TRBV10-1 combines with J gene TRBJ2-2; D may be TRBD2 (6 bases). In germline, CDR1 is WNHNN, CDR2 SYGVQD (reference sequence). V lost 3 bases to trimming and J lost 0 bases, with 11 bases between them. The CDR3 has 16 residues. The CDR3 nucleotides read TGCGCCAGCAGTGACGGGGGTTACGCGAACACCGGGGAGCTGTTTTTT. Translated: CASSDGGYANTGELFF.